The TCR beta chain under discussion was sequenced for a study of blood T cell repertoires in COVID-19. The wider study: COVID-19 samples collected from the United States, Italy and Spain covered acute and convalescent phases.

Libraries were prepared by immunoSEQ multiplex PCR; TCRdb keeps only in-frame clonotypes and omits some of them. The table includes about 45,000 clones, about four fifths detected once. The CDR3 is 14 amino acids. With V trimmed by 3 bases and J by 4 bases, 6 bases remained unmatched. Germline V gene lookup returns CDR1 DFQATT and CDR2 SNEGSKA (reference sequence). This clone is large (0.1 to 1%) in the sample. This clonotype was obtained from a human donor in a cohort sampled during active COVID-19. This chain joins TRBV20-1 and TRBJ1-1; 9 bases match TRBD1. Sequencing was carried out using peripheral blood. CDR3 sequence reads: CSASKQGASTEAFF. DNA for the CDR3: TGCAGTGCTAGTAAACAGGGGGCGAGCACTGAAGCTTTCTTT.